Sequencing of this TCR beta chain was carried out in a study of blood T cell repertoires in COVID-19. Study overall: The United States, Italy and Spain were the sources of the acute and convalescent COVID-19 samples. PBMCs, B-cell-depleted T cells, or T cells provided the cDNA or gDNA that made up the material.

Per the original methods: Scientists estimated how many nucleated cells there were by amplifying reference gene primers. The table came from immunoSEQ multiplex PCR; TCRdb's copy has only in-frame clones and leaves some out. V and J calls plus clone size are reproduced from that table; the DNA served to infer D and trimming. The data contain just over 75,000 clones, around nine tenths of them seen just once; the ten biggest clones take up 4% to 6%. Sequencing was carried out using peripheral blood. The TCR comes from an elderly woman with active or convalescent COVID-19.

Here the CDR3 reads CASGLVGLAGEQFF. The DNA for the CDR3 is TGTGCTAGTGGTTTGGTCGGACTAGCGGGTGAGCAGTTCTTC. The gene calls are TRBV12-5 and TRBJ2-1; 11 bases fit TRBD2. Germline loops: CDR1 LGHNT, CDR2 FRNRAP. V was pared by 0 bases and J by 9 bases, with 1 base of the junction left unmatched. The CDR3 is 14 residues long. Drawing the rest from reference TRBV12-5 and TRBJ2-1, the complete variable domain is DARVTQTPRHKVTEMGQEVTMRCQPILGHNTVFWYRQTMMQGLELLAYFRNRAPLDDSGMPKDRFSAEMPDATLATLKIQPSEPRDSAVYFCASGLVGLAGEQFFGPGTRLTVL.